Shown below are 21 T cell receptor beta chains from a single sample sequenced in a study of post-analysis software for immune sequencing data. Presence of unique molecular identifiers characterized the TCR beta cDNA libraries. One entry per CDR3 protein results from TCRdb running MiXCR on the PCR reads. The sample has roughly 600,000 distinct CDR3 sequences; around 44% are singletons. For these TCRs, the target antigens are not known. Study-wide points: Comparison of patients with controls showed 4 to 6 TRBV segments more frequent in patients, TRBV5-6, TRBV5-1 and TRBV20-1 among them.

The sequencing input was blood. The receptor set was obtained from a girl under 18 with multiple sclerosis.

This clonotype was seen a handful of times. The gene calls are TRBV6-6 and TRBJ2-5; D not resolved. The CDR3 has 14 amino acids. The germline CDR1 and CDR2 sequences are MNHNY and SVGAGI (reference sequence). The V end was cut by 1 base, the J end by 2 bases, with 8 bases between. The CDR3 sequence: CASSYFGEQETQYF. As DNA, the CDR3 is TGTGCCAGCAGTTACTTCGGAGAACAAGAGACCCAGTACTTC.

This clonotype has a count of ten or more. This chain uses TRBV20-1 with TRBJ2-3; D may be TRBD1 or TRBD2 (7 bases each). This CDR3 has 15 amino acids. The V end lost 5 bases, the J end lost 0 bases, and 15 bases lay between the germline ends. In germline, CDR1 is DFQATT, CDR2 SNEGSKA (reference sequence). CDR3 region: CSAVRGGSSTDTQYF. Written as DNA, the CDR3 is TGCAGTGCTGTCAGGGGGGGTTCTAGCACAGATACGCAGTATTTT.

The chain couples TRBV24-1 to TRBJ2-5, with D maybe TRBD2 (6 bases). This CDR3 has 15 amino acids. Germline loops: CDR1 KGHDR, CDR2 SFDVKD. V was pared by 1 base and J by 5 bases, with 13 bases between. CDR3 nucleotide sequence: TGTGCCACCAGTGATTTTGTGGGAGGTTGGGAGACCCAGTACTTC. Translating gives CATSDFVGGWETQYF.

Comment on this clonotype: One end of the junction does not line up with germline, which may come from a read error. This chain links TRBV27 with TRBJ2-5; 11 nucleotides align to TRBD2. Germline-derived CDR1 and CDR2 are MNHEY and SMNVEV (reference sequence). This CDR3 spans 17 amino acids. CDR3 sequence (DNA): TGTGCCAGCTGTTTATCCCGTCCTAGCGGGGGGCAAGAGACCCAGTACTTC. This encodes CASCLSRPSGGQETQYF.

This clonotype was seen a handful of times. The rearrangement uses TRBV11-1 and TRBJ2-3, with D perhaps TRBD1 or TRBD2 (5 bases each). The V and J ends lost 1 base and 2 bases respectively, with 10 bases between them. CDR3 size: 15 residues. The germline V gene has CDR1 SGHAT and CDR2 FQDESV (reference sequence). The CDR3 nucleotides read TGTGCCAGCAGCTTAGGGGGACCGAACACAGATACGCAGTATTTT. Protein product: CASSLGGPNTDTQYF.

This chain connects TRBV4-1 to TRBJ2-5, with 8 bases lining up with TRBD1. V was clipped by 2 bases and J by 2 bases; unmatched bases: 4. Germline V CDR1 and CDR2: MGHRA, YSYEKL. The length of the CDR3 is 15 residues. The CDR3 DNA reads TGCGCCAGCAGCCAACCTCGGGACAGGCAAGAGACCCAGTACTTC. Translating gives CASSQPRDRQETQYF.

This chain connects TRBV6-1 to TRBJ2-1; D may be TRBD2 (7 bases). CDR1 and CDR2 (germline): MNHNS, SASEGT. The CDR3 sequence is 16 residues long. The V gene lost 4 bases and the J gene lost 0 bases, with 13 bases spanning the gap. CDR3 protein: CASSAAGASSYNEQFF. DNA of the CDR3: TGTGCCAGCAGTGCCGCGGGGGCCAGCTCCTACAATGAGCAGTTCTTC.

In regard to this clonotype: It may be a read error: a sequence one base away is much more abundant. V and J are TRBV2 and TRBJ2-7; the match to TRBD2 covers 9 bases. Germline values: CDR1 SNHLY, CDR2 FYNNEI. V lost 0 bases to trimming and J lost 2 bases; unmatched junction nucleotides: 11. CDR3 length: 18 amino acids. The CDR3 coding sequence is TGTGCCAGCAGTGAAGCCCACCTTAGCGGGGGATTAACCTACGAGCAGTACTTC. This sequence encodes CASSEAHLSGGLTYEQYF.

CDR3 sequence: CASGGGFETQYF. The CDR3 nucleotides are TGTGCCAGCGGGGGGGGCTTCGAGACCCAGTACTTC. This rearrangement joins TRBV12-3 or TRBV12-4 to TRBJ2-5; weak D call: TRBD2 (7 bases). Trimming took off 8 bases at V and 5 bases at J, with 12 bases between the two ends. The CDR3 runs to 12 residues.

In DNA, the CDR3 is TGTGCCACCAGTGCGACCCCTAGCACAGATACGCAGTATTTT. This translates into CATSATPSTDTQYF. This sequence joins TRBV24-1 and TRBJ2-3; D is uncertain. Trimming left V 5 bases short and J 0 bases short, with 8 bases between. Germline CDR1 KGHDR, CDR2 SFDVKD. This CDR3 region has 14 residues.

The sample holds a few counts of this clonotype. The rearrangement uses TRBV13 and TRBJ2-3; D is ambiguous. The CDR3 runs 19 residues. Looked up from germline, CDR1 is PRHDT and CDR2 is FYEKMQ (reference sequence). The V end was cut by 3 bases, the J end by 2 bases, with 24 bases between. CDR3 DNA: TGTGCCAGCAGCTTGTATGGCCCATTGGGGATTGCGGACACAGATACGCAGTATTTT. Protein sequence: CASSLYGPLGIADTDTQYF.

The chain recombines TRBV6-6 with TRBJ2-7, with D maybe TRBD2 (5 bases). Trimming took 2 bases from V and 0 from J, leaving 11 bases between them. Per the germline V gene, CDR1 is MNHNY and CDR2 is SVGAGI (reference sequence). The length of the CDR3 is 15 residues. CDR3 protein: CASSYPGDTSYEQYF. CDR3 DNA: TGTGCCAGCAGTTACCCCGGGGATACCTCCTACGAGCAGTACTTC.

This clonotype has only a few counts. Here the CDR3 DNA reads TGTGCCAGCAGCTTAAACGGCCAGGGGCTGACCGCTTTCTTT. Translated, it gives CASSLNGQGLTAFF. The V gene is TRBV7-2, the J gene TRBJ1-1, with TRBD1 as a possible D gene (6 bases). Looked up from germline, CDR1 is SGHTA and CDR2 is FQGNSA. Trimming took off 2 bases at V and 11 bases at J, with 18 bases between the two ends. The CDR3 length is 14 residues.

The chain carries TRBV9 and TRBJ2-7; D ambiguous. V was cut by 6 bases and J by 6 bases, with 13 bases left in between. The germline gives CDR1 SGDLS, CDR2 YYNGEE. This CDR3 region has 12 residues. The CDR3 nucleotides read TGTGCCAGCAACTTAAGACGCTGCGAGCAGTACTTC. Residues: CASNLRRCEQYF.

This clonotype was seen only a few times. The chain has TRBV5-1 and TRBJ2-6; no clear D gene. The germline gives CDR1 SGHRS, CDR2 YFSETQ. V was clipped by 0 bases and J by 0 bases, with 22 bases between them. This CDR3 is built from 21 residues. CDR3 DNA: TGCGCCAGCAGCTTGGTCCAAGGCGGATTTTACATCTCCTCTGGGGCCAACGTCCTGACTTTC. Translation gives CASSLVQGGFYISSGANVLTF.

The J gene is TRBJ2-1, the V gene TRBV5-5, with 7 bases that match TRBD2. V was pared by 4 bases and J by 3 bases, with 16 bases of the junction left unmatched. CDR3 length: 18 residues. CDR1 and CDR2 (germline): SGHKS, YYEKEE (reference sequence). CDR3: CASSLGYAAGVLYNEQFF. As DNA, the CDR3 is TGTGCCAGCAGCCTCGGATATGCGGCGGGAGTCCTCTACAATGAGCAGTTCTTC.

The chain recombines TRBV7-6 with TRBJ2-1; D may be TRBD2 (5 bases). Germline V gene lookup returns CDR1 SGHVS and CDR2 FNYEAQ. Deletions cut 4 bases from V and 8 bases from J, with 15 bases between. The CDR3 consists of 14 residues. The CDR3 here is CASSCGANSDEQFF. The DNA of the CDR3 is TGTGCCAGCAGCTGCGGCGCGAATAGCGATGAGCAGTTCTTC.

The rearrangement joins TRBV10-3 to TRBJ2-4, with D possibly matching TRBD2 (6 bases). The tail of the sequence fits TRBJ2-7 better, so the J call may be wrong. There are 15 residues in the CDR3. The germline gives CDR1 ENHRY, CDR2 SYGVKD. In nucleotides, the CDR3 is TGTGCCATCAGTGAGACTGCGGGAACACGGGACGAGCAGTACTTC. Translated, it gives CAISETAGTRDEQYF.

This chain connects TRBV19 to TRBJ2-5; D gene uncertain. The CDR3 loop spans 12 amino acids. Germline V gene lookup returns CDR1 LNHDA and CDR2 SQIVND (reference sequence). V was pared by 3 bases and J by 11 bases, with 13 bases between. The CDR3 is CASSIFGEQQYF. CDR3 in DNA: TGTGCCAGTAGTATTTTCGGCGAACAGCAGTACTTC.

V usage is TRBV6-5 and J usage is TRBJ2-3; 8 positions match TRBD2. Germline V gene sequence: CDR1 MNHEY, CDR2 SVGAGI. J lost 0 bases, V lost 4 bases, and 6 bases had no gene match. The CDR3 sequence is 16 residues long. In nucleotides, the CDR3 is TGTGCCAGCAGTTCCCCCCGCGGGGGGAGCACAGATACGCAGTATTTT. Translation: CASSSPRGGSTDTQYF.

The CDR3 nucleotides read TGCGCCAGCAGCTTCCAGGGCCTAGTAGATGAGCAGTTCTTC. Amino acids: CASSFQGLVDEQFF. This chain joins TRBV5-1 and TRBJ2-1, with D tentatively TRBD1 (5 bases). V dropped 2 bases and J dropped 8 bases, with 14 bases sitting between them. The germline V gene encodes CDR1 SGHRS and CDR2 YFSETQ. There are 14 residues in the CDR3.